This TCR beta chain emerged from a study of CD8 T cells in Susac syndrome. In the study overall: When their blood was taken, patients with Susac syndrome were therapy-naive, taking corticosteroids, or taking intravenous immunoglobulin alone.

An amount of RNA that ranged from roughly 0.5 to 1 ug was reverse transcribed with random hexamers. Across 54 Vbeta and 13 Jbeta, immunoSEQ multiplex PCR amplified TCR beta CDR3. TCRdb itself ran the immunoSEQ multiplex PCR reads through MiXCR, one entry per CDR3 protein. The table includes 210,000 or so distinct CDR3 sequences, 94% detected once. The CDR3 totals 17 residues. Germline assignment: CDR1 SGHAT and CDR2 FQNNGV. V lost 0 bases, J lost 0 bases, and 12 bases lay in between. Sequenced sample: CD4+ T cells from PBMCs. This TCR was recovered from a human donor with Susac syndrome. The chain combines TRBV11-2 with TRBJ1-3; D unresolved. In DNA, the CDR3 is TGTGCCAGCAGCTTAGATCTTCAGGTCCTCTCTGGAAACACCATATATTTT. Translating gives CASSLDLQVLSGNTIYF.